A selection of T cell receptor beta chains follows, all from one sample in a study of vaccination and CD4 T cells after COVID-19. Which antigens these TCRs recognize remains unknown. MiXCR, run by TCRdb on the PCR reads, gives a single entry per CDR3 protein. The sample has some 15,000 distinct CDR3 sequences, 35% to 40% seen once. Material: CD4+ T cells from blood, cultured in vitro. These receptors came from a human donor who had recovered from COVID-19. Each CDR3 is given with its conserved first and last residue. The order of the fields is D gene, clone size, V gene, J gene, CDR3 DNA, CDR3 protein. D genes are given only for firm matches. Part of the rows lack a size; the others show once, few, many or a class for expanded clones.

.	once	TRBV19	TRBJ2-3	TGTGCCAGTAGTATAGGGGGACATAGCACAGATACGCAGTATTTT	CASSIGGHSTDTQYF
.	few	TRBV28	TRBJ1-2	TGTGCCAGCAGGAGGTCCGGCTATGGCTACACCTTC	CASRRSGYGYTF
TRBD2	few	TRBV6-5	TRBJ2-5	TGTGCCAGCAGTTACACCCGGACTAGCGGGAACCAAGAGACCCAGTACTTC	CASSYTRTSGNQETQYF
.	once	TRBV6-1	TRBJ1-1	TGTGCCAGCAGTAGTGCAGCGGGGGCGGGAGGGGCTGAAGCTTTCTTT	CASSSAAGAGGAEAFF
.	few	TRBV12-3/TRBV12-4	TRBJ2-2	TGTGCCAGCAGTTTCAGCAGGGTGGCCGGGGAGCTGTTTTTT	CASSFSRVAGELFF
.	few	TRBV27	TRBJ2-1	TGTGCCAGCAGTGAGACTAGTAATAAACCGTTCTTC	CASSETSNKPFF
TRBD1	few	TRBV20-1	TRBJ1-5	TGCAGTGCTAGGGGACAGGGAGTGGGAAATCAGCCCCAGCATTTT	CSARGQGVGNQPQHF
TRBD2	few	TRBV7-2	TRBJ2-3	TGTGCCAGCAGCTTATCCCGACTAGCGGGACATCTTGATACGCAGTATTTT	CASSLSRLAGHLDTQYF
.	few	TRBV7-6	TRBJ2-3	TGTGCCAGCAGCTTAGCGCGCCAGAGTCACAGGGTTTCTACGCAGTATTTT	CASSLARQSHRVSTQYF
TRBD1	.	TRBV6-2/TRBV6-3	TRBJ2-2	TGTGCCAGCAGCTTACAGGGGGCAGGGAACACCGGGGAGCTGTTTTTT	CASSLQGAGNTGELFF
.	few	TRBV7-9	TRBJ2-2	TGTGCCAGCAGCCCGGAACCGAACACCGGGGAGCTGTTTTTT	CASSPEPNTGELFF
.	.	TRBV12-3/TRBV12-4	TRBJ1-1	TGTGCCAGCAGTTTTTCACGGGATTCGGGTTTCTTT	CASSFSRDSGFF
.	few	TRBV6-1	TRBJ2-7	TGTGCCAGCAACCCGAGCTTGGGAATCTTAGGGGAGCAGTACTTC	CASNPSLGILGEQYF
TRBD2	.	TRBV28	TRBJ2-7	TGTGCCAGCAGTTTGGAGCGGGAGATTTACGAGCAGTACTTC	CASSLEREIYEQYF
.	.	TRBV20-1	TRBJ2-3	TGCAGTGCTAGAGGGGGGACAGATACGCAGTATTTT	CSARGGTDTQYF
TRBD1	few	TRBV19	TRBJ1-2	TGTGCCAGTAGTACCGACAGGGCTCCTTATGGCTACACCTTC	CASSTDRAPYGYTF
TRBD1	.	TRBV29-1	TRBJ2-1	TGCAGCGCCGGGACAGGGGACTACAATGAGCAGTTCTTC	CSAGTGDYNEQFF
TRBD2	.	TRBV7-2	TRBJ2-3	TGTGCCAGCAGCCCACAGCGGGGGTGGGGTACGCAGTATTTT	CASSPQRGWGTQYF
.	.	TRBV16	TRBJ1-2	TGCGCCAGCAGCCCCTTCCGGTTTTCTAGCTATGGCTACACCTTC	CASSPFRFSSYGYTF
.	few	TRBV7-9	TRBJ2-7	TGTGCCAGCAGCAATCGGACCGTCTCCTACGAGCAGTACTTC	CASSNRTVSYEQYF